Following are 22 T cell receptor beta chains from one sample sequenced in a study of CD8+ T cells in alopecia areata. After isolation, RNA underwent reverse transcription to generate cDNA as the sequencing template. Here immunoSEQ multiplex PCR was the method, and the copy in TCRdb shows in-frame clones only, minus some. The sample consists of roughly 120,000 clones, less than 80% of them appearing once. Sequenced input: CD4+ T cells sorted from blood. The receptors shown here come from a human donor in good health.

The rearrangement joins TRBV18 to TRBJ1-5; unclear D gene. The germline V and J ends were trimmed by 3 bases and 3 bases, with 9 bases remaining between them. Germline V gene data show CDR1 as KGHSH and CDR2 as LQKENI. This CDR3 spans 14 amino acids. CDR3 protein: CASSPDETNQPQHF. CDR3 sequence (DNA): TGTGCCAGCTCACCGGACGAGACCAATCAGCCCCAGCATTTT.

The chain has TRBV29-1 and TRBJ1-2; possibly TRBD1 for D (6 bases). CDR1 and CDR2 (germline): SQVTM, ANQGSEA. The V end lost 6 bases, the J end lost 4 bases, and 18 bases lay between the germline ends. CDR3 size: 14 residues. The chain's CDR3 is CSVLPDSGGYGYTF. The CDR3 DNA reads as TGCAGCGTGCTACCGGACAGTGGTGGCTATGGCTACACCTTC.

The sample holds a few counts of this clone. This chain joins TRBV29-1 and TRBJ1-5; TRBD1 is a possible D gene (5 bases). V gave up 4 bases and J gave up 6 bases, with 16 bases separating them. This CDR3 region has 14 residues. Looked up from germline, CDR1 is SQVTM and CDR2 is ANQGSEA. CDR3 sequence reads: CSVGTGDLSQPQHF. In DNA, the CDR3 is TGCAGCGTTGGGACCGGGGACCTTAGTCAGCCCCAGCATTTT.

This clone has only a few counts. The CDR3 loop is CASTSGTRFNSPLHF. Written as DNA, the CDR3 is TGTGCCAGCACCTCCGGGACAAGATTTAATTCACCCCTCCACTTT. The chain recombines TRBV27 with TRBJ1-6, with D perhaps TRBD1 (6 bases). There are 15 residues in the CDR3. CDR1 and CDR2 from the germline V gene are MNHEY and SMNVEV (reference sequence). With 7 bases removed from V and 6 bases from J, the gap between germline ends came to 16 bases.

The V and J genes are TRBV4-1 and TRBJ2-5; 9 nucleotides match TRBD1. The CDR3 has 16 amino acids. V shed 3 bases and J 3 bases; nucleotides not matched to a gene: 8. Per the germline V gene, CDR1 is MGHRA and CDR2 is YSYEKL. The CDR3 loop is CASSHYQGDREETQYF. DNA for the CDR3: TGCGCCAGCAGCCACTACCAGGGGGACAGGGAAGAGACCCAGTACTTC.

This chain links TRBV6-5 with TRBJ1-2; D is perhaps TRBD1 (6 bases). V lost 6 bases and J lost 4, with 12 bases in between. The CDR3 has 13 amino acids. Germline V lookup: CDR1 MNHEY, CDR2 SVGAGI. CDR3 sequence reads: CASRPTGIYGYTF. As DNA, the CDR3 is TGTGCCAGCAGGCCGACAGGAATCTATGGCTACACCTTC.

V gene TRBV27 combines with J gene TRBJ2-7; D may be TRBD2 (6 bases). Trimming pared 6 bases from V and 3 bases from J, leaving 15 bases between. Germline V gene lookup returns CDR1 MNHEY and CDR2 SMNVEV (reference sequence). This CDR3 has 14 residues. The DNA of the CDR3 is TGTGCCAGCAGCTGGAGGGTTTGGGGCTACGAGCAGTACTTC. Translated: CASSWRVWGYEQYF.

This chain uses TRBV29-1 with TRBJ2-3, with a tentative D call TRBD2 (7 bases). This CDR3 contains 13 residues. V lost 7 bases and J lost 4, with 15 bases in between. The germline V gene encodes CDR1 SQVTM and CDR2 ANQGSEA. The CDR3 nucleotides are TGCAGCGCCAAGGGGGGGCGTCCAGATACGCAGTATTTT. The encoded protein is CSAKGGRPDTQYF.

In this sample, this clone turned up once. This sequence joins TRBV7-7 and TRBJ2-5; TRBD2 agrees at 15 bases. The ends lost 4 bases at V and 2 bases at J; junction bases unmatched: 2. The CDR3 is made up of 16 amino acids. In germline, CDR1 is SSHAT, CDR2 FNYEAQ (reference sequence). CDR3 DNA sequence: TGTGCCAGCAGCTCCGGACTAGCGGGGGGGCAAGAGACCCAGTACTTC. It codes for CASSSGLAGGQETQYF. Using reference TRBV7-7 and TRBJ2-5 for the parts outside the CDR3, the full variable domain is GAGVSQSPRYKVTKRGQDVTLRCDPISSHATLYWYQQALGQGPEFLTYFNYEAQPDKSGLPSDRFSAERPEGSISTLTIQRTEQRDSAMYRCASSSGLAGGQETQYFGPGTRLLVL.

V gene TRBV29-1 combines with J gene TRBJ1-5, with D unclear. The CDR3 has 13 amino acids. Germline V gives CDR1 SQVTM, CDR2 ANQGSEA. V was pared by 3 bases and J by 0 bases, with 6 bases between. The CDR3 bases are TGCAGCGTTGATCCGGGTAGCAATCAGCCCCAGCATTTT. This translates into CSVDPGSNQPQHF. Looking up the rest from reference TRBV29-1 and TRBJ1-5 gives the full variable domain: SAVISQKPSRDICQRGTSLTIQCQVDSQVTMMFWYRQQPGQSLTLIATANQGSEATYESGFVIDKFPISRPNLTFSTLTVSNMSPEDSSIYLCSVDPGSNQPQHFGDGTRLSIL.

This chain joins TRBV12-5 and TRBJ2-2; a possible D gene is TRBD2 (5 bases). Germline V gives CDR1 LGHNT, CDR2 FRNRAP. This CDR3 region has 14 residues. The V end was cut by 8 bases, the J end by 1 base, with 11 bases between. For the CDR3, the DNA is TGTGCTAGTAACCCAAGCGGGAACACCGGGGAGCTGTTTTTT. It specifies CASNPSGNTGELFF.

In its sample, this clone was seen a few times. Other DNA sequences in the same sample also yield this CDR3. This chain joins TRBV5-1 and TRBJ2-3, with D possibly TRBD2 on 5 matching bases. Germline lookup yields CDR1 SGHRS and CDR2 YFSETQ. The V gene lost 4 bases and the J gene lost 4 bases, with 7 bases spanning the gap. The CDR3 contains 12 residues. The chain's CDR3 is CASSLGADTQYF. The CDR3 bases are TGCGCCAGCAGCCTCGGGGCAGATACGCAGTATTTT. The variable domain in full, completed from reference TRBV5-1 and TRBJ2-3, reads KAGVTQTPRYLIKTRGQQVTLSCSPISGHRSVSWYQQTPGQGLQFLFEYFSETQRNKGNFPGRFSGRQFSNSRSEMNVSTLELGDSALYLCASSLGADTQYFGPGTRLTVL.

The V and J genes are TRBV7-3 and TRBJ2-6; 8 nucleotides match TRBD1. Germline trimming cut 4 bases from V and 0 bases from J; bases unmatched to any gene: 8. The CDR3 has 18 amino acids. Germline V gene lookup returns CDR1 SGHTA and CDR2 FQGTGA. CDR3 coding DNA: TGTGCCAGCAGCTCCATCGGACAGGGCCGCTCTGGGGCCAACGTCCTGACTTTC. Its translation is CASSSIGQGRSGANVLTF.

This clone has just a few counts. The V call is TRBV5-5, the J call TRBJ1-2; D unresolved. Per germline, CDR1 SGHKS and CDR2 YYEKEE (reference sequence). The CDR3 has 12 amino acids. V lost 0 bases and J lost 4, with 4 bases in between. CDR3 protein: CASSLGSYGYTF. The CDR3 bases are TGTGCCAGCAGCTTGGGCTCCTATGGCTACACCTTC.

V and J are TRBV6-6 and TRBJ1-2; maybe TRBD1 (6 bases). This CDR3 contains 14 residues. V lost 4 bases, J lost 1 base, and 10 bases lay in between. Germline values: CDR1 MNHNY, CDR2 SVGAGI (reference sequence). CDR3: CASSSDSINYGYTF. CDR3 nucleotides: TGTGCCAGCAGTTCGGACAGTATTAACTATGGCTACACCTTC.

This clone was detected only once. This chain joins TRBV29-1 and TRBJ1-2; possibly TRBD1 for D (5 bases). Germline V lookup: CDR1 SQVTM, CDR2 ANQGSEA. CDR3 length: 14 residues. Trimming left V 3 bases short and J 4 bases short, with 15 bases between. As DNA, the CDR3 is TGCAGCGTTGATCCACCAGACAGTCGCTATGGCTACACCTTC. Translation: CSVDPPDSRYGYTF.

This clone was counted between two and nine times. This chain joins TRBV4-1 and TRBJ2-1; 16 nucleotides line up with TRBD2. From germline, CDR1 is MGHRA and CDR2 YSYEKL. Losses at the gene ends were 3 bases for V and 7 bases for J; bases not matched to a gene: 12. The CDR3 runs to 19 residues. The CDR3 loop is CASSHPGLAGGPGRNEQFF. The CDR3 DNA reads as TGCGCCAGCAGCCACCCGGGACTAGCGGGGGGGCCGGGGCGTAATGAGCAGTTCTTC.

The chain uses TRBV30 and TRBJ2-3; 11 bases are shared with TRBD2. The germline V gene encodes CDR1 GTSNPN and CDR2 SVGIG (reference sequence). The CDR3 covers 15 residues. V lost 5 bases and J lost 1; bases outside the gene matches: 5. In nucleotides, the CDR3 is TGTGCCTGGGGCGGGACTAGCGGACGCACAGATACGCAGTATTTT. Translation gives CAWGGTSGRTDTQYF.

The gene calls are TRBV5-6 and TRBJ1-1; 7 nucleotides agree with TRBD1. Germline loops: CDR1 SGHDT, CDR2 YYEEEE. The CDR3 totals 17 residues. The V gene end was trimmed by 0 bases and the J gene end by 1 base; junction bases not matched to a gene: 9. Here the CDR3 DNA reads TGTGCCAGCAGCTTGGGGACAGGCCGACACCAGAACACTGAAGCTTTCTTT. Translation gives CASSLGTGRHQNTEAFF.

The chain employs TRBV29-1 and TRBJ1-1; D remains ambiguous. This CDR3 has 11 residues. Germline V gene data show CDR1 as SQVTM and CDR2 as ANQGSEA. Trimming left V 7 bases short and J 1 base short, with 7 bases between. CDR3 nucleotide sequence: TGCAGCGGCGACAAGAACACTGAAGCTTTCTTT. Translated, it gives CSGDKNTEAFF.

This clone was seen a single time. The V call is TRBV30, the J call TRBJ2-2, with a tentative D call TRBD2 (5 bases). The germline CDR1 and CDR2 sequences are GTSNPN and SVGIG (reference sequence). V was pared by 2 bases and J by 5 bases, with 6 bases between. This CDR3 comprises 12 residues. The CDR3 region has the DNA TGTGCCTGGAGTTCGGGGACCGGGGAGCTGTTTTTT. Its protein is CAWSSGTGELFF.

The chain employs TRBV9 and TRBJ2-4; TRBD1 matches 10 bases. The germline CDR1 and CDR2 sequences are SGDLS and YYNGEE. This CDR3 contains 15 residues. V gave up 2 bases and J gave up 1 base; unmatched junction bases: 0. The CDR3 coding sequence is TGTGCCAGCAGCGTGGGACAGGGGGCCAAAAACATTCAGTACTTC. Translation gives CASSVGQGAKNIQYF.